The present T cell receptor beta chain was sequenced within a study of OX40 agonist ivuxolimab in advanced cancers. Notes on the research overall: Ivuxolimab was a fully human IgG2 agonistic monoclonal antibody targeting the costimulatory receptor OX40 (CD134). The purpose of peripheral TCRbeta sequencing was to test whether ivuxolimab changed TCR sequence diversity and led to clonal T-cell expansion. Of the roughly 52 patients in dose escalation, about 20 had hepatocellular carcinoma, approximately 15 had melanoma, 9 had renal cell carcinoma and 9 had head and neck cancer. Patients were allowed to have had prior anti-PD-1, anti-PD-L1 or anti-CTLA-4 therapy, and approximately 43% of the dose-escalation patients had previously received checkpoint inhibitors. Intravenous ivuxolimab was administered to patients every 2 weeks at six dose levels: 0.01, 0.1, 0.3, 1.5, 3 and 10 mg/kg. Partial responses were achieved by three dose-escalation patients, of whom one had hepatocellular carcinoma and two had cutaneous melanoma. The dose-escalation cohort was roughly 87% male with a mean age of roughly 60 years, ranging from roughly 23 to 85. The paper describes the monotherapy dose-escalation part (N = 52 patients) of the phase I trial of ivuxolimab. Overall study results and their limits: Low levels of normalized T-cell clonal expansion were also seen in some patients who did not respond. At doses from 0.1 to 3.0 mg/kg, clonal expansion was seen in both CD4+ and CD8+ blood T cells between baseline and week 6. In the 0.1-3.0 mg/kg groups, partial responders had among the lowest normalized peripheral clonal expansion, particularly in CD8+ T cells. The antigen specificity of the clonally expanded peripheral T cells was not determined. After ivuxolimab, more expanded clones were found on average in CD8+ T cells than in CD4+ T cells.

In the case of this clone: It lacks a known antigen. Base qualities are not at hand, and no much larger clone is one base apart.

The trial excluded patients who had a history of autoimmune disease or who were on systemic immunosuppression. Peripheral blood for TCR sequencing was drawn from every dose cohort at baseline, at cycle 4 day 1 and at cycle 7 day 1. The samples were drawn from a first-in-human, open-label, multicenter phase I dose-escalation trial of ivuxolimab. Adults with locally advanced or metastatic melanoma, renal cell, hepatocellular, or head and neck squamous cell carcinoma were enrolled in the trial. CD4+ and CD8+ T cells were sorted separately from peripheral blood before TCR sequencing. For sequencing of the TCRbeta CDR3 region, genomic DNA was extracted from the sorted cells. TCRbeta CDR3 regions were sequenced using the immunoSEQ Assay. The table comes from immuneACCESS by way of TCRdb, which keeps in-frame sequences with V and J called. Part of the clones is missing from these tables; in studies checked, under half for an unresolved V gene and the rest for unknown reasons. The sample table lists about 44,000 clones, more than 75% of them with a count of one. Of the sample, approximately 0.37% is held by the ten largest clones.

Inclusive of the bounding cysteine and phenylalanine, the CDR3 is 14 residues long. The entry retains the CDR3 DNA only, 42 bases that are in frame from base 1. Trimming leaves V shorter by 2 bases and J shorter by 4 bases, with the junction holding 2 bases beyond the gene matches. CDR1 SGHAT and CDR2 FQNNGV are derived from the germline V gene. The input for sequencing was CD4+ or CD8+ T cells sorted from blood, taken in a trial of the OX40 agonist ivuxolimab. This receptor was obtained from an adult with an advanced solid tumor such as melanoma, head and neck, liver or kidney cancer. The chain employs TRBV11-2 and TRBJ1-2, with 9 bases matching TRBD1. This receptor carries the CDR3 CASSLTGGTYGYTF. The DNA sequence follows: TGTGCCAGCAGCTTAACAGGGGGCACCTATGGCTACACCTTC.